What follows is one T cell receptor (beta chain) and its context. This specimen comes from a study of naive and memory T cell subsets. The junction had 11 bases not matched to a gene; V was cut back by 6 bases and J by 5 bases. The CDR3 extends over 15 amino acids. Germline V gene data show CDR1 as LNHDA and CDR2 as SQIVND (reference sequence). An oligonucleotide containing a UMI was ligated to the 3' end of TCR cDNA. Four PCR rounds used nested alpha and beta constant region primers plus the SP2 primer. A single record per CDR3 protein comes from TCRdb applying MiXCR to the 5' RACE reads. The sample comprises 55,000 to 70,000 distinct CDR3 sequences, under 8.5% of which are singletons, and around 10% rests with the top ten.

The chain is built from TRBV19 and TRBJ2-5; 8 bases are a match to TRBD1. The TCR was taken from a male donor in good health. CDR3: CASSSDRAPGETQYF. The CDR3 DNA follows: TGTGCCAGTAGCTCGGACAGGGCGCCAGGGGAGACCCAGTACTTC.